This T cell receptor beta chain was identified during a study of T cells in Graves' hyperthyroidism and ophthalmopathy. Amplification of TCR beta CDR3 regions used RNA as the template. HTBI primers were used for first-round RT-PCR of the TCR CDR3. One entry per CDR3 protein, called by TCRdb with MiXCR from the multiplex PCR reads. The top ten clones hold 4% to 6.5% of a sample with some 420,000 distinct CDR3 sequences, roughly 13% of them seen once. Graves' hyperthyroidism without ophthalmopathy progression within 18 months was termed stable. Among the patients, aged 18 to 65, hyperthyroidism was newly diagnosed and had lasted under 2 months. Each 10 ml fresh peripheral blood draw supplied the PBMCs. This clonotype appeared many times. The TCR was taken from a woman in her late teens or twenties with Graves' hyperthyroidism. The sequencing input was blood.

The CDR3: CASSDRYGYTF. The CDR3 DNA reads TGTGCCAGCAGTGACCGGTATGGCTACACCTTC. V usage is TRBV6-2 or TRBV6-3 and J usage is TRBJ1-2, with unresolved D. Germline CDR1 is MNHEY and CDR2 is SVGEGT. V was pared by 5 bases and J by 5 bases, with 6 bases between. CDR3 length equals 11 residues.